In its sample, the clone carrying this T cell receptor beta chain was seen a few times. Its specificity is unknown. Expressed TCRB transcripts were sequenced after all isolated RNA was converted to cDNA. Clones were sequenced by immunoSEQ multiplex PCR, and TCRdb holds only the in-frame ones, with some missing. The sample lists some 160,000 clones; roughly 9% were seen once. The data derive from a study of beta chain features in type 1 diabetes. Trimming removed 0 bases from V and 2 bases from J; junction bases left unmatched: 0. The germline V gene encodes CDR1 SGHNT and CDR2 YYREEE (reference sequence). This CDR3 is built from 15 residues. Overall study results and limits: Cells with high TCR expression could be over-represented when cDNA is sequenced. Type 1 diabetes patients showed fewer insertions and more deletions at VDJ junctions. Naive, central memory and Treg TCRB repertoires seemed to resemble each other more closely in patients than they did in healthy donors. In all four CD4+ subsets, TCRB CDR3 length was significantly, moderately reduced in type 1 diabetes.

Each of the CD4+ naive, central memory, regulatory and stem cell-like memory populations was sorted via CD45RO/CCR7/CD25/CD127/CD95/CD27. This sequence was found in a woman aged 30 to 39 with type 1 diabetes. What was sequenced was central memory CD4+ T cells from blood. This rearrangement joins TRBV5-4 to TRBJ2-5, with 11 bases aligning to TRBD2. The CDR3 reads CASSLGTSGQETQYF. In DNA form, the CDR3 reads TGTGCCAGCAGCTTGGGGACTAGCGGGCAAGAGACCCAGTACTTC.